The rows below give T cell receptor beta chains drawn from one sample of a study of blood T cell repertoires in COVID-19. The assay was immunoSEQ multiplex PCR, and TCRdb's table has in-frame clones only and misses some. The sample lists 200,000 to 300,000 clones, around 87% occurring once. The specimen sequenced was peripheral blood. These receptor sequences come from a woman aged 55-75 years with COVID-19, enrolled during active disease. The CDR3 runs from the conserved cysteine through the conserved F or W. Fields, in order: J gene, D gene, V gene, CDR3 protein, CDR3 DNA. D genes are given only for firm matches.

j_gene: TRBJ1-1
d_gene: NA
v_gene: TRBV6-5
CDR3aa: CASRTEGQLNTEAFF
CDR3nt: TGTGCCAGCAGAACCGAAGGACAGTTGAACACTGAAGCTTTCTTT

j_gene: TRBJ1-1
d_gene: NA
v_gene: TRBV12-5
CDR3aa: CASGLDTGYGNTEAFF
CDR3nt: TGTGCTAGTGGTTTGGACACAGGGTACGGGAACACTGAAGCTTTCTTT

j_gene: TRBJ1-2
d_gene: TRBD1
v_gene: TRBV5-4
CDR3aa: CASSFDRGGYTF
CDR3nt: TGTGCCAGCAGCTTCGACAGGGGTGGCTACACCTTC

j_gene: TRBJ1-1
d_gene: TRBD1
v_gene: TRBV12-3/TRBV12-4
CDR3aa: CASSLAGQPEAFF
CDR3nt: TGTGCCAGCAGTTTAGCGGGACAGCCTGAAGCTTTCTTT

j_gene: TRBJ2-1
d_gene: TRBD2
v_gene: TRBV6-6
CDR3aa: CASSSGTTWNEQFF
CDR3nt: TGTGCCAGCAGTTCCGGGACTACCTGGAATGAGCAGTTCTTC

j_gene: TRBJ1-2
d_gene: NA
v_gene: TRBV29-1
CDR3aa: CSVVGRTAYGYTF
CDR3nt: TGCAGCGTTGTTGGCCGGACAGCCTATGGCTACACCTTC

j_gene: TRBJ2-2
d_gene: TRBD2
v_gene: TRBV30
CDR3aa: CAWRGTSGMTGELFF
CDR3nt: TGTGCCTGGAGAGGGACTAGCGGGATGACCGGGGAGCTGTTTTTT

j_gene: TRBJ1-1
d_gene: NA
v_gene: TRBV19
CDR3aa: CASSIDGANTEAFF
CDR3nt: TGTGCCAGTAGTATAGATGGGGCGAACACTGAAGCTTTCTTT

j_gene: TRBJ1-1
d_gene: TRBD1
v_gene: TRBV6-5
CDR3aa: CASSQGAGWGTEAFF
CDR3nt: TGTGCCAGCAGCCAGGGGGCAGGGTGGGGCACTGAAGCTTTCTTT

j_gene: TRBJ1-1
d_gene: NA
v_gene: TRBV29-1
CDR3aa: CSARQDSLNTEAFF
CDR3nt: TGCAGCGCCAGACAGGACAGCTTGAACACTGAAGCTTTCTTT